This T cell receptor (beta chain) was identified in a study of identical twins. Regarding the study as a whole: Possibly, invariant MAIT and iNKT cells partly confounded zero-insertion analyses.

The J segment lost 3 bases and the V segment lost 7 bases, leaving 9 bases of the junction unmatched. There are 16 residues in the CDR3. From germline, CDR1 is SGHRS and CDR2 YFSETQ. TCRdb ran MiXCR on the 5' RACE reads and lists one entry per CDR3 protein. The sample holds some 500,000 distinct CDR3 sequences, under 25% seen once. A word on this clonotype: Antigen unknown.

The same specimen was also included in a second study, on T cells expressing NK-cell markers.

This chain links TRBV5-1 with TRBJ2-2, with 10 bases identical to TRBD2. The sample was CD4+ T cells sorted from blood. The source of this sequence is a young woman in good health. The CDR3 sequence: CASGISGRIYTGELFF. The CDR3 DNA sequence: TGCGCCAGCGGGATTAGCGGGAGGATCTACACCGGGGAGCTGTTTTTT.